In its sample, the clone carrying this TCR beta chain was seen a few times. Antigen unknown. The CDR3 runs 12 residues. Trimming pared 0 bases from V and 2 bases from J, leaving 2 bases between. From germline, CDR1 is SGDLS and CDR2 YYNGEE. At the Johns Hopkins FTIC core, DNA taken from cultured CD4+ T cells was sequenced by way of the Oncomine TCR Beta short-read assay. TCRdb re-derived calls from the PCR reads in MiXCR, one entry per CDR3 protein. The table lists over 11,000 distinct CDR3 sequences, around 46% of them singletons. This entry comes from a study of vaccination and CD4 T cells after COVID-19. Whole-study results and caveats: Spike mono-reactivity was the property of 304 of 307 vaccine-specific clones in convalescent patients. The median count of SARS-CoV-2-reactive clonotypes rose from roughly 21 to 40, not significantly.

Treatment: approximately nine-day PBMC culture with coronavirus spike peptide pools or control peptides (ViraFEST assay). Positive SARS-CoV-2 PCR tests in convalescent patients dated from March to December 2020, pre-Alpha, Beta and Delta. The authors swapped half the medium for fresh IL-2 medium on days 3 and 7. Sequenced material: cultured CD4+ T cells from blood. The sequence came from a human donor with COVID-19. V usage is TRBV9 and J usage is TRBJ1-2, with unresolved D. CDR3 nucleotides: TGTGCCAGCAGCGTAGGGAACTATGGCTACACCTTC. Translated, it gives CASSVGNYGYTF.